The source of this T cell receptor (beta chain) is a study of T cells in narcolepsy. Whole-study findings and limits: Some memory CD4+ repertoires had no autoreactive clone sequences. Healthy controls reportedly lacked the autoreactive clonotypes serially found in patients' blood.

Points on this clone: The antigen remains unidentified.

The table came from immunoSEQ multiplex PCR; TCRdb's copy has only in-frame clones and leaves some out. The sample has 25,000 to 35,000 clones; roughly four fifths are singletons. The CDR3 sequence is 14 residues long. Deletions cut 1 base from V and 0 bases from J, with 7 bases between. Germline CDR1 is LGHNA and CDR2 is YSLEER. The origin of this receptor is a human donor with narcolepsy. Sequencing was performed on CD45RA- memory CD4+ T cells from PBMCs. The V and J genes are TRBV4-3 and TRBJ2-7; D is possibly TRBD1 (5 bases). CDR3 DNA sequence: TGCGCCAGCAGCCAAGGACAGCACTCCTACGAGCAGTACTTC. Encoded protein: CASSQGQHSYEQYF.